This T cell receptor beta chain was sequenced during a study of shared clonotypes between healthy human individuals. Data came from immunoSEQ multiplex PCR; TCRdb stores just in-frame clones and leaves some out. Found here are some 2.3 million clones, approximately 93% of them singletons; the top ten hold under 0.45%. The CDR3 length is 18 residues. Germline loops: CDR1 SGHNT, CDR2 YENEEA. The J segment lost 1 base and the V segment lost 1 base, leaving 9 bases of the junction unmatched. Sequencing was performed on naive CD4+ T cells from PBMCs. The subset was: CD45RA+ positively selected. The source of this sequence is a man younger than 35 in good health. Some clones in this sample may be carry-over from other donors' samples. The V call is TRBV11-3, the J call TRBJ2-1, with TRBD2 matching over 8 bases. This CDR3 reads CASSLGVSGVPSYNEQFF. The CDR3 DNA reads as TGTGCCAGCAGCTTAGGGGTTAGCGGGGTCCCTTCCTACAATGAGCAGTTCTTC.